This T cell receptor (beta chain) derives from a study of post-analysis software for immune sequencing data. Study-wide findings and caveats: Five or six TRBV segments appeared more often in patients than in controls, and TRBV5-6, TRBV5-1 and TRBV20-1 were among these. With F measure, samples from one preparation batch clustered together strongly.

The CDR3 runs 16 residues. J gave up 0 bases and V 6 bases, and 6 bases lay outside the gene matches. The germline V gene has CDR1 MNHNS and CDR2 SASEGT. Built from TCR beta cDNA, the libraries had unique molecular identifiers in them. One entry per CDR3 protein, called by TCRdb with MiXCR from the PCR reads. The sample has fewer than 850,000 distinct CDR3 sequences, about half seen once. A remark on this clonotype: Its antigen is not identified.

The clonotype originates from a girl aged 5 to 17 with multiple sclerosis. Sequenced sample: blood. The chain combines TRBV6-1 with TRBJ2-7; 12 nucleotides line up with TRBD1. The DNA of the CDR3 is TGTGCCAGCAGGGGGACAGGGGGCCGACCCTCCTACGAGCAGTACTTC. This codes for CASRGTGGRPSYEQYF.